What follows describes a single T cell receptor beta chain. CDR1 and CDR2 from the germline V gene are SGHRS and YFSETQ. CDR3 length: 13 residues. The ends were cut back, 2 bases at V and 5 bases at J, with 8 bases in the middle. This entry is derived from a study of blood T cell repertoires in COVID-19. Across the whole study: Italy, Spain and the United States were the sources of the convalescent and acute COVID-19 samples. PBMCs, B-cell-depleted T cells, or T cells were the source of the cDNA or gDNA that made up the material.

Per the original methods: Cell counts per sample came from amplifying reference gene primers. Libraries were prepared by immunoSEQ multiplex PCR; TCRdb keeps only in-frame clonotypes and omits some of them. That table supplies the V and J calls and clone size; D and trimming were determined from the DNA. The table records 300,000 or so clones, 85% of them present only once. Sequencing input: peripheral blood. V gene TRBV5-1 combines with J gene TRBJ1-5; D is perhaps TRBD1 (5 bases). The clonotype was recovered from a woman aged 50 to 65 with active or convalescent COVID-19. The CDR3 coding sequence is TGCGCCAGCAGCTTTACAGGAGATCAGCCCCAGCATTTT. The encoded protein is CASSFTGDQPQHF.